Listed below are T cell receptor beta chains from one sample, sequenced in a study of T cell responses to AZD1222 COVID-19 vaccine. Here immunoSEQ multiplex PCR was the method, and the copy in TCRdb shows in-frame clones only, minus some. The table records around 100,000 clones, 91% of them present only once. Sequencing was performed on peripheral blood, taken on day 0 of AZD1222 vaccination. These receptors all stem from an adult in good health. Each CDR3 is given with its conserved first and last residue. D genes are given only for firm matches. Size tells how often a clone was seen (once, few, many) or the class of an expanded clone, and some rows leave it out.

CDR3 length	J gene	V gene	clone size	D gene	CDR3 protein	CDR3 DNA
16	TRBJ1-4	TRBV28	.	TRBD1	CASSPPSGTGNEKLFF	TGTGCCAGCAGTCCACCCTCCGGGACAGGAAATGAAAAACTGTTTTTT
16	TRBJ2-7	TRBV5-1	.	TRBD1	CASSRSGTGNSYEQYF	TGCGCCAGCAGCAGATCCGGGACAGGGAACTCCTACGAGCAGTACTTC
16	TRBJ2-4	TRBV28	.	.	CASSGETFLAKNIQYF	TGTGCCAGCAGTGGAGAGACTTTTCTAGCCAAAAACATTCAGTACTTC
13	TRBJ1-1	TRBV5-5	once	.	CASSLARNTEAFF	TGTGCCAGCAGCTTGGCCCGGAACACTGAAGCTTTCTTT
12	TRBJ1-6	TRBV28	once	.	CASDGNNSPLHF	TGTGCCAGCGACGGGAATAATTCACCCCTCCACTTT
14	TRBJ2-7	TRBV29-1	.	TRBD2	CSVKTGTSGYEQYF	TGCAGCGTCAAAACCGGGACTAGCGGCTACGAGCAGTACTTC
14	TRBJ2-7	TRBV7-9	.	.	CASSPRRGGHEQYF	TGTGCCAGCAGCCCTAGACGAGGCGGGCACGAGCAGTACTTC
15	TRBJ2-3	TRBV14	.	TRBD2	CASSLGLARTDTQYF	TGTGCCAGCAGCCTCGGACTAGCGCGCACAGATACGCAGTATTTT
15	TRBJ1-5	TRBV2	.	TRBD1	CASNLQGKLNQPQHF	TGTGCCAGCAATTTACAGGGGAAGCTAAATCAGCCCCAGCATTTT
15	TRBJ2-7	TRBV19	.	.	CASSPTADPSYEQYF	TGTGCCAGTAGTCCTACGGCGGATCCGTCCTACGAGCAGTACTTC
15	TRBJ2-3	TRBV18	.	.	CASSPGRGRTDTQYF	TGTGCCAGCTCACCGGGGAGGGGGCGAACAGATACGCAGTATTTT
16	TRBJ2-3	TRBV15	.	TRBD2	CATSTRGEGGTNTQYF	TGTGCCACCAGCACCCGCGGGGAGGGAGGGACCAATACGCAGTATTTT
14	TRBJ1-1	TRBV5-1	once	.	CASSSGQPGSEAFF	TGCGCCAGCAGCTCCGGACAGCCTGGGAGTGAAGCTTTCTTT
12	TRBJ1-1	TRBV13	once	.	CASSLSATEAFF	TGTGCCAGCAGCTTAAGCGCCACTGAAGCTTTCTTT
15	TRBJ2-1	TRBV6-5	.	.	CASSYGSRSHNEQFF	TGTGCCAGCAGTTACGGGTCCAGGTCCCACAATGAGCAGTTCTTC
9	TRBJ1-2	TRBV20-1	.	.	CSAEWGYTF	TGCAGTGCCGAGTGGGGCTACACCTTC
14	TRBJ1-2	TRBV5-1	.	TRBD1	CASSPRDRAYGYTF	TGCGCCAGCAGCCCCCGGGACAGGGCATATGGCTACACCTTC
13	TRBJ2-5	TRBV3-1/TRBV3-2	.	.	CASSQELQETQYF	TGTGCCAGCAGCCAAGAACTTCAAGAGACCCAGTACTTC